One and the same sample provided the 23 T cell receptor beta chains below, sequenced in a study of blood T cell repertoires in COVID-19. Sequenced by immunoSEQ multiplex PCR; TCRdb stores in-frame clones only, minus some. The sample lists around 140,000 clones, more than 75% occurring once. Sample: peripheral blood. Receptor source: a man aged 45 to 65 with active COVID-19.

As DNA, the CDR3 is TGTGCCAGTAAAAGGGACAGCCAAGAGACCCAGTACTTC. Protein sequence: CASKRDSQETQYF. The rearrangement joins TRBV7-9 to TRBJ2-5; 7 bases map to TRBD1. Germline CDR1 is SEHNR and CDR2 is FQNEAQ (reference sequence). Germline trimming cut 9 bases from V and 1 base from J; bases unmatched to any gene: 5. This CDR3 has 13 amino acids.

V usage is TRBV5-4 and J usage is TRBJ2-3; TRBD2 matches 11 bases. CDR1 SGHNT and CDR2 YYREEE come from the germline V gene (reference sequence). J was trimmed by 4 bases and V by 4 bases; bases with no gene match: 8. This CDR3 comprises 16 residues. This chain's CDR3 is CASSANSGGVSDTQYF. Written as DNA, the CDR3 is TGTGCCAGCAGCGCCAATAGCGGGGGGGTCTCAGATACGCAGTATTTT.

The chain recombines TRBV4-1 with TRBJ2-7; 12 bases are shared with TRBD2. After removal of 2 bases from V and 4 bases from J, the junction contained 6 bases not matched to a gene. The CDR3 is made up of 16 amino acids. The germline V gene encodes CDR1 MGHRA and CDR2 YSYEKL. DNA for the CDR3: TGCGCCAGCAGCCAAACGCTAGCGGGGGGGCTATACGAGCAGTACTTC. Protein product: CASSQTLAGGLYEQYF.

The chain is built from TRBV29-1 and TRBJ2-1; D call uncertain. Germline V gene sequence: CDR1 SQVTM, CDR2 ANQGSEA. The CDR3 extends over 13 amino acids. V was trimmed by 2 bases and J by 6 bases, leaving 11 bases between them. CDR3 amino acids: CSVERPASNEQFF. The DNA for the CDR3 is TGCAGCGTTGAAAGGCCAGCGAGCAATGAGCAGTTCTTC.

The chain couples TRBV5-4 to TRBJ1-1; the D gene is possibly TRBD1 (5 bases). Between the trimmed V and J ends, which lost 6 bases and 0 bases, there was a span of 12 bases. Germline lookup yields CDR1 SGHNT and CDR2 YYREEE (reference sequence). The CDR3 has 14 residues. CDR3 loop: CASKKDSMNTEAFF. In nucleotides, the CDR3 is TGTGCCAGCAAGAAAGACAGCATGAACACTGAAGCTTTCTTT.

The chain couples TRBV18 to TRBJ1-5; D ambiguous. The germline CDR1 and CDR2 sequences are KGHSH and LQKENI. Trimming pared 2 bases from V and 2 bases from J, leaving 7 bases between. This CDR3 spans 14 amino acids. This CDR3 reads CASSPAGGNQPQHF. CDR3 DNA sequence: TGTGCCAGCTCACCAGCAGGTGGCAATCAGCCCCAGCATTTT.

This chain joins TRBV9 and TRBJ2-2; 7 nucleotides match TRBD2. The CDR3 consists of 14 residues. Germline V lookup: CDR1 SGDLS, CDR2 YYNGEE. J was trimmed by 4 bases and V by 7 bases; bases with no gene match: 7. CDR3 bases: TGTGCCAGCGGGGGAGGGGAGGTCACCGGGGAGCTGTTTTTT. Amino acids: CASGGGEVTGELFF.

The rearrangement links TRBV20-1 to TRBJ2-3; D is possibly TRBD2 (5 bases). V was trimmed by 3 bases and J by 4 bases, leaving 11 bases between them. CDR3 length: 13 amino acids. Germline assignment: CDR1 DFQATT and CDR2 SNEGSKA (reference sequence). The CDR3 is CSASRGTPDTQYF. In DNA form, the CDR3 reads TGCAGTGCTAGTCGGGGTACCCCAGATACGCAGTATTTT.

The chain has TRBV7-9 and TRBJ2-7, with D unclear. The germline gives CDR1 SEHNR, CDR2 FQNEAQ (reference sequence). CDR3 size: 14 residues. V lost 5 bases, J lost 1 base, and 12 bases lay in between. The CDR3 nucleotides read TGTGCCAGCAGCCACCCGCTGAGATCCTACGAGCAGTACTTC. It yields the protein CASSHPLRSYEQYF.

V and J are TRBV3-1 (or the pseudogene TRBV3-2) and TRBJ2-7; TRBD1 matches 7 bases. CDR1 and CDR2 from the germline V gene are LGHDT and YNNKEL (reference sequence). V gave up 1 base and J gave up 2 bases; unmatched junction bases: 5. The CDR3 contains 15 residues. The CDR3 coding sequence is TGTGCCAGCAGCCAAGTTGAGACAGGGCCCTACGAGCAGTACTTC. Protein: CASSQVETGPYEQYF.

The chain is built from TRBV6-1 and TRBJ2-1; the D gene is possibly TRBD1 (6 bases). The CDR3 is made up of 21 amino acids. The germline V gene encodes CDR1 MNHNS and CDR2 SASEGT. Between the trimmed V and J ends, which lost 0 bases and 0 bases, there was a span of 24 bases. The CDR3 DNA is TGTGCCAGCAGTGAAGCGCAGGGGCACCCGTTCCTCTTTAGCTCCTACAATGAGCAGTTCTTC. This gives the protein CASSEAQGHPFLFSSYNEQFF.

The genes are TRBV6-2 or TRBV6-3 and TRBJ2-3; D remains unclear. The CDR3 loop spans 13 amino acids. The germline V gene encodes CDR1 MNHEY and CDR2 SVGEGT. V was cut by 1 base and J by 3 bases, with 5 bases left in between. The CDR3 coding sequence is TGTGCCAGCAGTTACTGGCCTACAGATACGCAGTATTTT. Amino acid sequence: CASSYWPTDTQYF.

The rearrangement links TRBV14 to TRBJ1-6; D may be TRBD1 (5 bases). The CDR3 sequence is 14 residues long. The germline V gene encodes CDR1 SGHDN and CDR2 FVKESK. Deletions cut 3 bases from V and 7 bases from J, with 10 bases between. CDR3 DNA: TGTGCCAGCAGCCAGGGACTGCTAAATTCACCCCTCCACTTT. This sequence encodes CASSQGLLNSPLHF.

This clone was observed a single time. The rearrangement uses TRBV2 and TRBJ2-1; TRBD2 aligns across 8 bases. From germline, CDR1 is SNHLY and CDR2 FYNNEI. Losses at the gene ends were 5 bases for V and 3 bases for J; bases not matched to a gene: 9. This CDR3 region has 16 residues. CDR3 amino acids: CASSSRTSFGYNEQFF. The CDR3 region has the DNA TGTGCCAGCAGTAGCCGGACTAGCTTTGGCTACAATGAGCAGTTCTTC.

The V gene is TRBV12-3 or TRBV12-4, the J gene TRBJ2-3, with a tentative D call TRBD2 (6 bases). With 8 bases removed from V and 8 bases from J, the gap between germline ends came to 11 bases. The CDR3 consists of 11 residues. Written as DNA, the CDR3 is TGTGCCAGCGGCCCCGGGGGTACGCAGTATTTT. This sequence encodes CASGPGGTQYF.

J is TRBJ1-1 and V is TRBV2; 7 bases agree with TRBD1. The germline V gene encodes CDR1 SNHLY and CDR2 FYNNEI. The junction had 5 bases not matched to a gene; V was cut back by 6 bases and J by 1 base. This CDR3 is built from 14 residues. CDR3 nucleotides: TGTGCCAGCAGCTACCGACAGGGGAACACTGAAGCTTTCTTT. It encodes CASSYRQGNTEAFF.

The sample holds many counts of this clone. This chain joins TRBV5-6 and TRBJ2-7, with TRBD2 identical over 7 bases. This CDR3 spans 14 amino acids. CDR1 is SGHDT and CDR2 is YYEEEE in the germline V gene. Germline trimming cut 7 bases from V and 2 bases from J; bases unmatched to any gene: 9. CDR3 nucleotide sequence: TGTGCCAGCCGGACCGGGGGGAGGCCCTACGAGCAGTACTTC. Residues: CASRTGGRPYEQYF. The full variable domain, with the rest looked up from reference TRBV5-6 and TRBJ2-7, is DAGVTQSPTHLIKTRGQQVTLRCSPKSGHDTVSWYQQALGQGPQFIFQYYEEEERQRGNFPDRFSGHQFPNYSSELNVNALLLGDSALYLCASRTGGRPYEQYFGPGTRLTVT.

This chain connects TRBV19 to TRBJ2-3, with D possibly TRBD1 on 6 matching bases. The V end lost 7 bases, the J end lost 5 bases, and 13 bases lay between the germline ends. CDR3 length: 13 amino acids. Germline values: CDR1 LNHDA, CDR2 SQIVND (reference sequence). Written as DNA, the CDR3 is TGTGCCAGTAAGCAACAGGGAATAGATACGCAGTATTTT. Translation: CASKQQGIDTQYF.

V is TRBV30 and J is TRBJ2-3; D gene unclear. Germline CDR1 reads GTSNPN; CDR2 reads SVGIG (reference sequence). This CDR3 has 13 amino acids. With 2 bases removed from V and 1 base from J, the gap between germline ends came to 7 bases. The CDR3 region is CAWSMTGTDTQYF. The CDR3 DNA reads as TGTGCCTGGAGTATGACTGGCACAGATACGCAGTATTTT.

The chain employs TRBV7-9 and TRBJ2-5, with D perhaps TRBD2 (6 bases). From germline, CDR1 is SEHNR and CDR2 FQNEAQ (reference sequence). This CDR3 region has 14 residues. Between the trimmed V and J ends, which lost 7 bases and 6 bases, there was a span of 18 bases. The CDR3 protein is CASTYLPGVQTQYF. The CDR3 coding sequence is TGTGCCAGCACCTATCTCCCGGGGGTCCAGACCCAGTACTTC.

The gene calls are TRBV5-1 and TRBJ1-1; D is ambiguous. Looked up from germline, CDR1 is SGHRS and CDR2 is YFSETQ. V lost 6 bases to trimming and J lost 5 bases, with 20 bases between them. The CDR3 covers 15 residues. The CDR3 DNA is TGCGCCAGCAAGACCGACGTAAATTGGGAGACTGAAGCTTTCTTT. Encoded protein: CASKTDVNWETEAFF.

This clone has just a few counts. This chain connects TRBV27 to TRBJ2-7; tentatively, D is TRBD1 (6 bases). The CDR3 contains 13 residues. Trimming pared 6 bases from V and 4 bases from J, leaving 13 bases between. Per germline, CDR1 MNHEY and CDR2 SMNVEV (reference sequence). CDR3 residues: CASRDQGLYEQYF. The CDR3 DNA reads TGTGCCAGCAGGGACCAGGGGTTGTACGAGCAGTACTTC.

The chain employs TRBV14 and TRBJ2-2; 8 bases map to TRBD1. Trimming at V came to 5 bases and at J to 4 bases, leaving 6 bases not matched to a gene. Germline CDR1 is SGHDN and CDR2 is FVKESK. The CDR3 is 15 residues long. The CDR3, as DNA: TGTGCCAGCAGCGCCCGGACAGGGCCCACCGGGGAGCTGTTTTTT. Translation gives CASSARTGPTGELFF.